Below, 25 T cell receptor beta chains from the same sample are listed, as sequenced in a study of CD8+CD57+ T cells in acquired aplastic anemia. TCR beta VDJ and CDR3 profiles were obtained from a genomic DNA template. Using its own MiXCR run on the reads, TCRdb lists one record per CDR3 protein. Found here are under 150,000 distinct CDR3 sequences, 41% of them singletons; the top ten hold more than 7%. Sequencing was done on a sample of sorted CD4+, CD8+, or CD8+CD57+ T cells (not recorded which) from PBMCs. These receptor sequences come from a human donor in good health, serving as a control.

This clonotype has a count of ten or more. The gene calls are TRBV29-1 and TRBJ2-1, with 9 bases that match TRBD2. V lost 2 bases and J lost 8; bases outside the gene matches: 10. Germline V CDR1 and CDR2: SQVTM, ANQGSEA. The CDR3 spans 15 residues. CDR3 region: CSVESGREGRDEQFF. The CDR3 DNA follows: TGCAGCGTTGAATCGGGGCGGGAGGGCCGGGATGAGCAGTTCTTC.

The chain couples TRBV2 to TRBJ1-4; D not certain. Germline CDR1 is SNHLY and CDR2 is FYNNEI. Trimming shortened V by 0 bases and J by 1 base, and 0 bases separated the two germline ends. The CDR3 contains 13 residues. This CDR3 reads CASSEATNEKLFF. The CDR3 DNA reads as TGTGCCAGCAGTGAAGCAACTAATGAAAAACTGTTTTTT.

This clonotype was seen at least ten times. The chain combines TRBV19 with TRBJ2-2, with TRBD1 matching 10 bases. CDR3 size: 15 residues. Germline assignment: CDR1 LNHDA and CDR2 SQIVND (reference sequence). V shed 5 bases, J shed 5 bases, and the junction held 5 bases outside the gene matches. The CDR3 coding sequence is TGTGCCAGTAGTCACCGGGACAGGGGAACCGGGGAGCTGTTTTTT. Its translation is CASSHRDRGTGELFF.

The chain is built from TRBV30 and TRBJ1-2; maybe TRBD1 (5 bases). With 4 bases removed from V and 6 bases from J, the gap between germline ends came to 15 bases. Germline CDR1 and CDR2: GTSNPN and SVGIG (reference sequence). The CDR3 totals 13 residues. CDR3 DNA: TGTGCCTGGAACTCAGGCAGGGATGATGGCTACACCTTC. Amino acids: CAWNSGRDDGYTF.

Comments on this clonotype: Possible read error: a much larger clone is one base away. The rearrangement uses TRBV6-1 and TRBJ1-6, with unresolved D. Germline CDR1 MNHNS, CDR2 SASEGT. The CDR3 spans 14 residues. The CDR3 DNA reads as TGTGCCAGCAGCCAAAACCGCAGAAATTCACCCCCCCACTTT. Protein sequence: CASSQNRRNSPPHF.

J is TRBJ2-5 and V is TRBV4-1; D may correspond to TRBD1 or TRBD2 (6 bases each). The CDR3 contains 14 residues. V dropped 4 bases and J dropped 5 bases, with 14 bases sitting between them. Germline lookup yields CDR1 MGHRA and CDR2 YSYEKL. CDR3 nucleotide sequence: TGCGCCAGCAGCCTTGAGTTGGGGGGCGAGACCCAGTACTTC. Amino acids: CASSLELGGETQYF.

The V and J genes are TRBV19 and TRBJ2-5; weak D call: TRBD1 (7 bases). The germline V gene has CDR1 LNHDA and CDR2 SQIVND (reference sequence). The germline V and J ends were trimmed by 3 bases and 0 bases, with 11 bases remaining between them. This CDR3 has 15 amino acids. This CDR3 reads CASSMGGQYQETQYF. In DNA form, the CDR3 reads TGTGCCAGTAGTATGGGGGGACAGTACCAAGAGACCCAGTACTTC.

This clonotype was recorded at least ten times. The CDR3 DNA reads as TGTGCCAGCAGTCGGTCGTTTGGAGATGAACAGCCCCAGCATTTT. Amino acids: CASSRSFGDEQPQHF. The chain is built from TRBV6-1 and TRBJ1-5; no clear D. In germline, CDR1 is MNHNS, CDR2 SASEGT. This CDR3 comprises 15 residues. V was cut by 5 bases and J by 7 bases, with 18 bases left in between.

The chain has TRBV6-1 and TRBJ1-1, with 8 nucleotides matching TRBD1. Unmatched junction bases numbered 11, after V lost 5 bases and J lost 0 bases. The CDR3 totals 17 residues. Germline CDR1 reads MNHNS; CDR2 reads SASEGT. This CDR3 reads CASSRPGQEYMNTEAFF. In DNA form, the CDR3 reads TGTGCCAGCAGTCGCCCGGGACAGGAGTACATGAACACTGAAGCTTTCTTT.

In this sample, this clonotype turned up many times. CDR3 sequence reads: CASSRDRLSYEQYF. Here the CDR3 DNA reads TGCGCCAGCAGCCGGGACAGACTCTCCTACGAGCAGTACTTC. J is TRBJ2-7 and V is TRBV4-1, with TRBD1 matching over 7 bases. V shed 4 bases and J 0 bases; nucleotides not matched to a gene: 3. This CDR3 comprises 14 residues. Germline V gives CDR1 MGHRA, CDR2 YSYEKL.

This clonotype was observed many times. This sequence joins TRBV7-9 and TRBJ2-5, with TRBD2 identical over 13 bases. The CDR3 has 16 amino acids. Germline V gives CDR1 SEHNR, CDR2 FQNEAQ (reference sequence). V dropped 6 bases and J dropped 2; count of bases not matched to a gene: 6. The CDR3 is CASSHTSGGAQETQYF. In DNA form, the CDR3 reads TGTGCCAGCAGTCATACTAGCGGGGGGGCGCAAGAGACCCAGTACTTC.

With regard to this clonotype: An end of the junction does not agree with germline; a read error may underlie this. CDR3 loop: CASSLGTSGRGTGGLFF. Written as DNA, the CDR3 is TGTGCCAGCTCACTCGGGACTAGCGGTAGGGGCACCGGGGGGCTGTTTTTT. The V gene is TRBV18, the J gene TRBJ2-2; 11 bases agree with TRBD2. This CDR3 comprises 17 residues. The V gene's germline CDR1 is KGHSH and CDR2 LQKENI.

This clonotype was counted ten times or more. The chain has TRBV18 and TRBJ2-3; D gene unclear. Trimming removed 1 base from V and 4 bases from J, with 6 bases in between. CDR1 is KGHSH and CDR2 is LQKENI in the germline V gene. The CDR3 is 13 residues long. The CDR3 sequence: CASSPQPADTQYF. CDR3 DNA: TGTGCCAGCTCACCACAGCCGGCAGATACGCAGTATTTT.

The CDR3 DNA reads TGTGCCAGCAGCCCGATCCGGGACAGGGGGATGAGTAACTATGGCTACACCTTC. It translates to CASSPIRDRGMSNYGYTF. V and J are TRBV11-1 and TRBJ1-2; 11 positions agree with TRBD1. There are 18 residues in the CDR3. The germline V gene encodes CDR1 SGHAT and CDR2 FQDESV (reference sequence). V shed 5 bases and J 1 base; nucleotides not matched to a gene: 12.

This clonotype was observed many times. The chain employs TRBV2 and TRBJ2-1, with D unresolved. This CDR3 contains 14 residues. Per the germline V gene, CDR1 is SNHLY and CDR2 is FYNNEI. Deletions cut 3 bases from V and 1 base from J, with 7 bases between. The CDR3 loop is CASSDNRSYNEQFF. Here the CDR3 DNA reads TGTGCCAGCAGTGATAATAGGTCCTACAATGAGCAGTTCTTC.

The V gene is TRBV7-9, the J gene TRBJ2-7; D remains unclear. The CDR3 spans 13 residues. Trimming cost V 4 bases and J 2 bases, with 9 bases left between them. The germline V gene encodes CDR1 SEHNR and CDR2 FQNEAQ (reference sequence). The CDR3 DNA is TGTGCCAGCAGCTCGTGGGGTCCCTACGAGCAGTACTTC. Its translation: CASSSWGPYEQYF. The full variable domain, in which reference TRBV7-9 and TRBJ2-7 provide the parts outside the CDR3, is DTGVSQNPRHKITKRGQNVTFRCDPISEHNRLYWYRQTLGQGPEFLTYFQNEAQLEKSRLLSDRFSAERPKGSFSTLEIQRTEQGDSAMYLCASSSWGPYEQYFGPGTRLTVT.

This clonotype was seen ten or more times. The chain recombines TRBV11-2 with TRBJ2-2, with 8 nucleotides matching TRBD2. Germline CDR1 is SGHAT and CDR2 is FQNNGV. There are 16 residues in the CDR3. The V and J ends lost 4 bases and 3 bases, in that order; junction bases with no gene match: 7. Here the CDR3 DNA reads TGTGCCAGCAGCTCTTACAGCGGGAGTTACACCGGGGAGCTGTTTTTT. As protein: CASSSYSGSYTGELFF.

The rearrangement uses TRBV15 and TRBJ1-2; 9 nucleotides agree with TRBD1. Unmatched junction bases numbered 0, after V lost 3 bases and J lost 4 bases. The CDR3 sequence is 13 residues long. Germline loops: CDR1 LNHNV, CDR2 YYDKDF (reference sequence). CDR3 nucleotides: TGTGCCACCAGCAGGGACAGGGGCTATGGCTACACCTTC. Translating it yields CATSRDRGYGYTF.

This clonotype was seen repeatedly, ten times or more. V usage is TRBV2 and J usage is TRBJ1-5; tentative D call: TRBD1 (6 bases). CDR3 size: 15 residues. Trimming shortened V by 6 bases and J by 0 bases, and 12 bases separated the two germline ends. Germline values: CDR1 SNHLY, CDR2 FYNNEI. The CDR3 DNA reads TGTGCCAGCAGAGGGACATATTATAGCAATCAGCCCCAGCATTTT. Translation gives CASRGTYYSNQPQHF.

This sequence joins TRBV15 and TRBJ2-1; the D gene is possibly TRBD2 (5 bases). The germline V gene encodes CDR1 LNHNV and CDR2 YYDKDF (reference sequence). The CDR3 is 13 residues long. The ends were cut back, 3 bases at V and 10 bases at J, with 13 bases in the middle. The chain's CDR3 is CATSSSPRGEQFF. The CDR3 region has the DNA TGTGCCACCAGCAGTTCACCCCGGGGAGAGCAGTTCTTC.

The sample holds many counts of this clonotype. V and J are TRBV5-5 and TRBJ1-2; the D gene is possibly TRBD1 (5 bases). This CDR3 is built from 15 residues. Trimming took 0 bases from V and 3 from J, leaving 12 bases between them. CDR1 and CDR2 from the germline V gene are SGHKS and YYEKEE (reference sequence). CDR3 amino acids: CASSLVQGGDYGYTF. The CDR3 nucleotides read TGTGCCAGCAGCTTGGTGCAGGGTGGAGACTATGGCTACACCTTC.

This clonotype has at least ten counts. The genes are TRBV13 and TRBJ1-2, with no clear D. V dropped 1 base and J dropped 7 bases, with 10 bases sitting between them. Germline CDR1 and CDR2: PRHDT and FYEKMQ (reference sequence). CDR3 size: 13 residues. The CDR3 DNA reads TGTGCCAGCAGCTTAGCGCCTCCACTTGGCTACACCTTC. It specifies CASSLAPPLGYTF.

A remark on this clonotype: This sequence may be a read error, since a much larger clone differs from it by one base. The rearrangement uses TRBV5-5 and TRBJ2-1; D is perhaps TRBD1 (6 bases). Trimming removed 3 bases at V and 9 bases at J, with 16 bases between. The CDR3 length is 14 residues. Germline V gives CDR1 SGHKS, CDR2 YYEKEE (reference sequence). This chain's CDR3 is CASSSVFGGSEQFF. CDR3 sequence (DNA): TGTGCCAGCAGCTCGGTATTTGGGGGCTCTGAGCAGTTCTTC.

The chain has TRBV2 and TRBJ2-5, with a tentative D call TRBD2 (6 bases). The V and J ends lost 1 base and 1 base respectively, with 13 bases between them. Germline V gives CDR1 SNHLY, CDR2 FYNNEI. The CDR3 spans 16 residues. CDR3: CASSEDLGTSQETQYF. The CDR3 region has the DNA TGTGCCAGCAGTGAAGACTTGGGGACTTCCCAAGAGACCCAGTACTTC.

This clonotype was detected ten times or more. The CDR3: CASSEISNQPQHF. The DNA for the CDR3 is TGTGCCAGCAGTGAAATTAGCAATCAGCCCCAGCATTTT. This chain links TRBV6-1 with TRBJ1-5; D unclear. V was cut by 2 bases and J by 0 bases, with 2 bases left in between. CDR1 is MNHNS, CDR2 SASEGT, per germline. This CDR3 contains 13 residues.